A selection of T cell receptor beta chains follows, all from one sample in a study of CD8+ T cells in alopecia areata. TCRdb's copy holds only in-frame clones and misses some; the assay was immunoSEQ multiplex PCR. This table holds roughly 140,000 clones, around 50% found once. The starting material was CD8+ T cells sorted from blood, obtained at week 0. Every receptor here comes from a human donor with alopecia areata. Each CDR3 is given with its conserved first and last residue. The D gene is left open where the match is weak. Part of the rows lack a size; the others show once, few, many or a class for expanded clones.

d_call,v_call,clone_size,j_call,cdr3_nt,cdr3_aa
-,TRBV30,-,TRBJ2-1,TGTGCCTGGAGGGACGGTTATGAGCAGTTCTTC,CAWRDGYEQFF
-,TRBV29-1,-,TRBJ2-7,TGCAGCGCATTCTGGGGAGAGCAGTACTTC,CSAFWGEQYF
-,TRBV19,-,TRBJ2-7,TGTGCCAGTAGTTCAACCGGGGACATTACCTACGAGCAGTACTTC,CASSSTGDITYEQYF
-,TRBV10-3,-,TRBJ1-4,TGTGCCATCAGTGAGGACAGGTCTAATGAAAAACTGTTTTTT,CAISEDRSNEKLFF
-,TRBV29-1,-,TRBJ1-2,TGCAGCGTTGAAGGAGAGGGTAATACTGGCTACACCTTC,CSVEGEGNTGYTF
-,TRBV27,-,TRBJ2-5,TGTGCCAGCAGTTTGGCTAGGAAAGAGACCCAGTACTTC,CASSLARKETQYF
TRBD1,TRBV6-5,few,TRBJ1-2,TGTGCCAGCAGTCGGACAGGGCAATATGGCTACACCTTC,CASSRTGQYGYTF
TRBD2,TRBV15,-,TRBJ2-3,TGTGCCACCAGCTTCTCCGGGACTAGGGATTATTCCACAGATACGCAGTATTTT,CATSFSGTRDYSTDTQYF
-,TRBV6-5,-,TRBJ2-1,TGTGCCAGCACACACCCGGGACTGACCAATGAGCAGTTCTTC,CASTHPGLTNEQFF
-,TRBV2,-,TRBJ1-5,TGTGCCAGCAGTGAAGCTGGGAGGAGCAACAGCAATCAGCCCCAGCATTTT,CASSEAGRSNSNQPQHF
-,TRBV7-9,-,TRBJ1-1,TGTGCCAGCAGCTCCGACAGTTGGGAAGCTTTCTTT,CASSSDSWEAFF
-,TRBV30,-,TRBJ1-3,TGTGCCTGGAGTGTAACGCAGGGTCGGCCCCCTGGAAACACCATATATTTT,CAWSVTQGRPPGNTIYF
-,TRBV2,-,TRBJ1-6,TGTGCCAGCACCGGGGGGGAGTCACCCCTCCACTTT,CASTGGESPLHF
-,TRBV2,few,TRBJ1-1,TGTGCCAGCCCCCGGGGGACGTTAACTGAAGCTTTCTTT,CASPRGTLTEAFF
-,TRBV7-6,-,TRBJ1-5,TGTGCCAGCAGCCCTAGCGGCCAGCCCCAGCATTTT,CASSPSGQPQHF
-,TRBV20-1,-,TRBJ2-3,TGCAGTGTACAGGAAGGGCTTAGGGCGGATTTT,CSVQEGLRADF
-,TRBV29-1,-,TRBJ1-1,TGCAGCGCCCGGGACCGATTGAACACTGAAGCTTTCTTT,CSARDRLNTEAFF
-,TRBV19,once,TRBJ2-3,TGTGCCAGTAGTACAAAAGAGTCTCCTAGCACAGATACGCAGTATTTT,CASSTKESPSTDTQYF
-,TRBV23-1,many,TRBJ1-2,TGCGCCAGCACCCGACAGACCCGCGACTATGGCTACACCTTC,CASTRQTRDYGYTF
TRBD1,TRBV6-6,-,TRBJ1-5,TGTGCCAGCAGTGCCACAGGGGGGGAGCAGCCCCAGCATTTT,CASSATGGEQPQHF
-,TRBV7-6,-,TRBJ2-5,TGTGCCAGCAGCTTAGAATCCCTCGTGGAGACCCAGTACTTC,CASSLESLVETQYF
TRBD2,TRBV7-8,-,TRBJ2-5,TGTGCCAGCAGCTTAGGGGGGATTGTGGCGGGAGACTTC,CASSLGGIVAGDF
-,TRBV6-1,-,TRBJ2-7,TGTGCCAGCAGTGAATACGAGCAGTACTTC,CASSEYEQYF
-,TRBV5-1,few,TRBJ1-1,TGCGCCAGCACGGGGAACACTGAAGCTTTCTTT,CASTGNTEAFF
-,TRBV14,-,TRBJ1-2,TGTGCCAGCAGCCAAGAGGGGCAGTACTATGGCTACACCTTC,CASSQEGQYYGYTF
-,TRBV27,-,TRBJ1-5,TGTGCCAGCAGTCCTTGGGGCAATCAGCCCCAGCATTTT,CASSPWGNQPQHF
TRBD1,TRBV7-9,few,TRBJ1-5,TGTGCCAGCAGCCGACAGGGGGCCAATCAGCCCCAGCATTTT,CASSRQGANQPQHF
-,TRBV27,-,TRBJ2-4,TGTGCCAGCAGTTGGGGCAGCAAAAACATTCAGTACTTC,CASSWGSKNIQYF
TRBD1,TRBV2,-,TRBJ2-3,TGTGCCAGCAGTGACTTAAACAGGGGGCCTAGCACAGATACGCAGTATTTT,CASSDLNRGPSTDTQYF
-,TRBV9,-,TRBJ1-2,TGTGCCAGCAGCCCCGGGGGGAGTGACTATGGCTACACCTTC,CASSPGGSDYGYTF
-,TRBV27,few,TRBJ2-6,TGTGCCAGCGGGGGCCGTTGGGACTCTGGGGCCAACGTCCTGACTTTC,CASGGRWDSGANVLTF
TRBD1,TRBV13,-,TRBJ2-7,TGTGCCAGCAGCATGGGGCAGGGGGCCTACGAGCAGTACTTC,CASSMGQGAYEQYF